The sequence of this T cell receptor beta chain was determined in a study of blood T cell repertoires in COVID-19. Study-wide context: Researchers got acute and convalescent COVID-19 samples from the United States, Italy and Spain.

Authors' processing steps: Reference gene primer amplification gave nucleated cell count estimates. Data came from immunoSEQ multiplex PCR; TCRdb stores just in-frame clones and leaves some out. V and J calls plus clone size are reproduced from that table; the DNA served to infer D and trimming. The profile covers almost 300,000 clones, with over 85% appearing a single time and around 10% taken by the ten largest. CDR1 MGHRA and CDR2 YSYEKL come from the germline V gene. The V gene lost 3 bases and the J gene lost 1 base, with 6 bases spanning the gap. The CDR3 has 13 amino acids. This sequence joins TRBV4-1 and TRBJ2-5; a weak D match, TRBD1 (5 bases). This TCR was recovered from a woman aged 25 to 45 with COVID-19, enrolled during active disease. The specimen sequenced was peripheral blood. The CDR3 DNA is TGCGCCAGCAGCCAGGGGCCCCAAGAGACCCAGTACTTC. It encodes CASSQGPQETQYF.